Included here is one T cell receptor beta chain sequence, with context. Its antigen is still unknown. Per germline, CDR1 SGHVS and CDR2 FNYEAQ. CDR3 size: 12 residues. The germline V and J ends were trimmed by 5 bases and 11 bases, with 15 bases remaining between them. This entry belongs to a study of T cell repertoires in cytomegalovirus infection. TCRdb used MiXCR to reprocess the reads, holding one entry per CDR3 protein. Found here are approximately 300,000 distinct CDR3 sequences, about 29% of them singletons; the top ten hold 20%. Material: cultured PBMCs, obtained from culture after CMV antigen stimulation. The chain is built from TRBV7-6 and TRBJ1-1, with no clear D. This clonotype originated in a human donor in good health (CMV status not recorded). Some clones in this sample may be carry-over from other donors' samples. The CDR3 region is CASSGESQVAFF. The CDR3 DNA is TGTGCCAGCAGCGGCGAAAGTCAGGTGGCTTTCTTT.